This passage covers 30 T cell receptor beta chains from one sample sequenced in a study of T cells in Graves' hyperthyroidism and ophthalmopathy. TCR beta CDR3 regions were amplified from RNA transcripts. The HTBI primer set served for first-round RT-PCR of the TCR CDR3. TCRdb analysed the multiplex PCR reads with MiXCR anew, one entry per CDR3 protein. The table has fewer than 450,000 distinct CDR3 sequences, 17% seen once. Sequencing input: blood. The receptors stem from a woman aged 30 to 39 with Graves' hyperthyroidism that later progressed to Graves' ophthalmopathy.

The table lists this clonotype with many counts. The chain recombines TRBV28 with TRBJ2-7, with D perhaps being TRBD1 or TRBD2 (5 bases each). The V end was cut by 4 bases, the J end by 3 bases, with 13 bases between. Germline CDR1 reads MDHEN; CDR2 reads SYDVKM. This CDR3 is 14 amino acids long. As DNA, the CDR3 is TGTGCCAGCAGTTCCTCCCAGGGAGTCTACGAGCAGTACTTC. Encoded protein: CASSSSQGVYEQYF.

This clonotype turned up a few times. The chain recombines TRBV30 with TRBJ2-5, with no clear D. In germline, CDR1 is GTSNPN, CDR2 SVGIG (reference sequence). The CDR3 covers 12 residues. Trimming stripped 2 bases from V and 5 bases from J, with 9 bases between. CDR3 residues: CAWSHTRETQYF. In nucleotides, the CDR3 is TGTGCCTGGAGTCATACCAGGGAGACCCAGTACTTC.

This clonotype was seen many times. As DNA, the CDR3 is TGTGCCAGCAGTTTATTTTTTGCGGCGGGTGAGCAGTTCTTC. Its translation is CASSLFFAAGEQFF. The chain has TRBV27 and TRBJ2-1; the D gene is possibly TRBD2 (5 bases). The germline gives CDR1 MNHEY, CDR2 SMNVEV (reference sequence). Trimming stripped 1 base from V and 9 bases from J, with 13 bases between. The CDR3 is 14 amino acids.

This clonotype was observed at least ten times. DNA of the CDR3: TGTGCCAGCAGTTTGGGGACAGGAGGTACAGATACGCAGTATTTT. It specifies CASSLGTGGTDTQYF. The rearrangement uses TRBV28 and TRBJ2-3; 8 bases align to TRBD1. The germline V gene encodes CDR1 MDHEN and CDR2 SYDVKM. The CDR3 totals 15 residues. V lost 3 bases, J lost 3 bases, and 5 bases stayed unmatched. Drawing the rest from reference TRBV28 and TRBJ2-3, the complete variable domain is DVKVTQSSRYLVKRTGEKVFLECVQDMDHENMFWYRQDPGLGLRLIYFSYDVKMKEKGDIPEGYSVSREKKERFSLILESASTNQTSMYLCASSLGTGGTDTQYFGPGTRLTVL.

In this sample, this clonotype turned up many times. The chain uses TRBV10-3 and TRBJ2-6; 9 bases align to TRBD1. The CDR3 is made up of 17 amino acids. The V gene end was trimmed by 10 bases and the J gene end by 1 base; junction bases not matched to a gene: 11. Germline loops: CDR1 ENHRY, CDR2 SYGVKD. The CDR3 sequence: CASGTGIGSSGANVLTF. In DNA, the CDR3 is TGTGCCAGCGGGACAGGGATAGGATCTTCTGGGGCCAACGTCCTGACTTTC.

This clonotype was counted a few times. The chain links TRBV3-1 to TRBJ2-7; D is perhaps TRBD2 (5 bases). Trimming cost V 4 bases and J 4 bases, with 11 bases left between them. The CDR3 is 13 residues long. The germline V gene has CDR1 LGHDT and CDR2 YNNKEL (reference sequence). The CDR3: CASSPGGLYEQYF. The CDR3 region has the DNA TGTGCCAGCAGCCCCGGCGGGCTTTACGAGCAGTACTTC.

This clonotype turned up a few times. V and J are TRBV4-2 and TRBJ2-7; 7 positions agree with TRBD2. J gave up 5 bases and V 0 bases, and 16 bases lay outside the gene matches. The CDR3 length is 18 residues. Germline-derived CDR1 and CDR2 are LGHNA and YNFKEQ. For the CDR3, the DNA is TGTGCCAGCAGCCAAGATGTAAGCCTAGCGGTTTCCGTCCACGAGCAGTACTTC. Encoded protein: CASSQDVSLAVSVHEQYF.

As regards this clonotype: A much more abundant neighbour one base away suggests this may be a read error. The conserved closing phenylalanine or tryptophan is absent in this CDR3, likely reflecting a read error. The chain recombines TRBV20-1 with TRBJ1-2; D gene ambiguous. The V gene's germline CDR1 is DFQATT and CDR2 SNEGSKA (reference sequence). CDR3 length: 13 amino acids. V lost 1 base and J lost 2, with 8 bases in between. The chain's CDR3 is CSARVPRNYGYTL. CDR3 DNA: TGCAGTGCTAGAGTACCAAGAAACTATGGCTACACCCTC.

Points on this clonotype: A much larger clone sits a single nucleotide away, making a read error possible. The chain employs TRBV20-1 and TRBJ2-4, with D unresolved. CDR3 length equals 13 residues. Germline V lookup: CDR1 DFQATT, CDR2 SNEGSKA (reference sequence). V was pared by 6 bases and J by 3 bases, with 12 bases between. CDR3 in amino acids: CSATQLVKNIQYF. The CDR3 DNA reads TGCAGTGCAACACAGCTAGTCAAAAACATTCAGTACTTC.

The chain couples TRBV18 to TRBJ2-5; possibly TRBD1 or TRBD2 for D (5 bases each). Trimming stripped 0 bases from V and 5 bases from J, with 22 bases between. The CDR3 is 18 amino acids. Germline-derived CDR1 and CDR2 are KGHSH and LQKENI. The CDR3 DNA is TGTGCCAGCTCACCACCTATTCGTGGGACCTCCCAGTCGGAGACCCAGTACTTC. It specifies CASSPPIRGTSQSETQYF.

The chain carries TRBV29-1 and TRBJ2-3; 7 bases are a match to TRBD1. The V gene end was trimmed by 1 base and the J gene end by 6 bases; junction bases not matched to a gene: 4. Germline assignment: CDR1 SQVTM and CDR2 ANQGSEA. The CDR3 covers 13 residues. The CDR3 bases are TGCAGCGTTGAAGCGGACAGGACGGATACGCAGTATTTT. Its protein product is CSVEADRTDTQYF.

Regarding this clonotype: An end of the junction does not agree with germline; a read error may underlie this. The chain has TRBV29-1 and TRBJ1-1; no definite D call. From germline, CDR1 is SQVTM and CDR2 ANQGSEA. The CDR3 contains 11 residues. The chain's CDR3 is CSGTRNTEAFF. As DNA, the CDR3 is TGTTCGGGAACCCGGAACACTGAAGCTTTCTTT. Full variable domain (remainder filled in from reference TRBV29-1 and TRBJ1-1): SAVISQKPSRDICQRGTSLTIQCQVDSQVTMMFWYRQQPGQSLTLIATANQGSEATYESGFVIDKFPISRPNLTFSTLTVSNMSPEDSSIYLCSGTRNTEAFFGQGTRLTVV.

The sample holds many counts of this clonotype. The chain employs TRBV11-2 and TRBJ2-2; 11 nucleotides line up with TRBD2. The ends lost 4 bases at V and 7 bases at J; junction bases unmatched: 5. This CDR3 region has 15 residues. CDR1 is SGHAT and CDR2 is FQNNGV in the germline V gene. The CDR3 DNA reads TGTGCCAGCAGCTCTAGCGGGGGGATCATCGGGGAGCTGTTTTTT. This translates into CASSSSGGIIGELFF.

This clonotype came up many times. The V and J genes are TRBV14 and TRBJ2-1; maybe TRBD2 (6 bases). The CDR3 covers 12 residues. Looked up from germline, CDR1 is SGHDN and CDR2 is FVKESK. Trimming shortened V by 6 bases and J by 8 bases, and 11 bases separated the two germline ends. The CDR3 reads CASRPAGHEQFF. CDR3 nucleotide sequence: TGTGCCAGCAGACCAGCGGGCCATGAGCAGTTCTTC.

In this sample, this clonotype turned up a few times. The chain is built from TRBV7-6 and TRBJ1-4; D possibly corresponds to TRBD1 (5 bases). Germline lookup yields CDR1 SGHVS and CDR2 FNYEAQ. V lost 0 bases, J lost 0 bases, and 11 bases lay in between. The CDR3 has 17 amino acids. The CDR3 region is CASSLARMGATNEKLFF. CDR3 DNA sequence: TGTGCCAGCAGCTTAGCGCGTATGGGGGCAACTAATGAAAAACTGTTTTTT.

This clonotype was detected many times. An end of the junction differs from the germline gene, which may be a read error. The rearrangement uses TRBV12-3 or TRBV12-4 and TRBJ2-2, with a possible D match to TRBD2 (6 bases). The CDR3 sequence is 16 residues long. In nucleotides, the CDR3 is TGTGCCAGCAGCTCCCCGGGACTTCCCGAGACCGGAGAGCTGTTTTTT. It translates to CASSSPGLPETGELFF.

Ten or more counts support this clonotype. V is TRBV6-1 and J is TRBJ2-5; D is unclear. V was cut by 4 bases and J by 4 bases, with 16 bases left in between. The CDR3 contains 15 residues. The V gene's germline CDR1 is MNHNS and CDR2 SASEGT. The CDR3 DNA is TGTGCCAGCAGTGGAACTTGGGGTTCAGGAGAGACCCAGTACTTC. It is translated as CASSGTWGSGETQYF.

In its sample, this clonotype was seen many times. The J gene is TRBJ1-2, the V gene TRBV14; tentatively, D is TRBD1 (5 bases). The CDR3 contains 16 residues. Germline CDR1 is SGHDN and CDR2 is FVKESK. Between the trimmed V and J ends, which lost 4 bases and 0 bases, there was a span of 15 bases. CDR3 protein: CASSPRGDPTNYGYTF. CDR3 in DNA: TGTGCCAGCAGCCCCCGGGGGGATCCGACTAACTATGGCTACACCTTC. The full variable domain, with the rest looked up from reference TRBV14 and TRBJ1-2, is EAGVTQFPSHSVIEKGQTVTLRCDPISGHDNLYWYRRVMGKEIKFLLHFVKESKQDESGMPNNRFLAERTGGTYSTLKVQPAELEDSGVYFCASSPRGDPTNYGYTFGSGTRLTVV.

V is TRBV5-1 and J is TRBJ2-2; no reliable D call. Trimming took 4 bases from V and 4 from J, leaving 14 bases between them. Germline V CDR1 and CDR2: SGHRS, YFSETQ. The CDR3 totals 15 residues. The CDR3 DNA reads as TGCGCCAGCAGCGAGACCGATCCTTTCACCGGGGAGCTGTTTTTT. Translating gives CASSETDPFTGELFF.

In its sample, this clonotype was seen many times. The chain couples TRBV6-1 to TRBJ2-1; 15 positions agree with TRBD2. The CDR3 length is 18 residues. V shed 5 bases, J shed 10 bases, and the junction held 15 bases outside the gene matches. The germline V gene encodes CDR1 MNHNS and CDR2 SASEGT. The CDR3 reads CASSSPGLAGGARREQFF. The CDR3, as DNA: TGTGCCAGCAGTTCTCCGGGACTAGCGGGAGGAGCCCGTAGGGAGCAGTTCTTC.

This clonotype has a count of ten or more. V is TRBV30 and J is TRBJ1-2; D remains ambiguous. The V gene lost 0 bases and the J gene lost 1 base, with 6 bases spanning the gap. The CDR3 runs to 13 residues. Germline CDR1 GTSNPN, CDR2 SVGIG (reference sequence). The CDR3 DNA follows: TGTGCCTGGAGTGTACAGTTTAACTATGGCTACACCTTC. It encodes CAWSVQFNYGYTF.

This clonotype was seen many times. V gene TRBV2 combines with J gene TRBJ1-6; 7 positions agree with TRBD1. CDR3 size: 13 residues. V shed 8 bases, J shed 10 bases, and the junction held 8 bases outside the gene matches. The germline V gene encodes CDR1 SNHLY and CDR2 FYNNEI. The CDR3 loop reads CASDTGVGSPLHF. The CDR3 DNA sequence: TGTGCCAGCGACACAGGGGTCGGATCACCCCTCCACTTT.

This clonotype was seen many times. This rearrangement joins TRBV6-1 to TRBJ2-7; possible D gene TRBD1, 5 bases. The CDR3 has 14 amino acids. CDR1 is MNHNS and CDR2 is SASEGT in the germline V gene. Trimming shortened V by 2 bases and J by 2 bases, and 10 bases separated the two germline ends. The CDR3 sequence: CASSEMTAAYEQYF. The CDR3 DNA reads TGTGCCAGCAGTGAAATGACAGCCGCCTACGAGCAGTACTTC.

The J gene is TRBJ2-3, the V gene TRBV20-1, with a tentative D call TRBD2 (6 bases). The germline V gene has CDR1 DFQATT and CDR2 SNEGSKA (reference sequence). This CDR3 has 13 residues. V was cut by 6 bases and J by 1 base, with 11 bases left in between. CDR3 region: CSAAGGGTDTQYF. The CDR3 DNA sequence: TGCAGTGCCGCGGGCGGGGGCACAGATACGCAGTATTTT.

This clonotype has a count of ten or more. This rearrangement joins TRBV5-1 to TRBJ2-2; D is perhaps TRBD1 or TRBD2 (6 bases each). CDR1 and CDR2 from the germline V gene are SGHRS and YFSETQ. Trimming pared 4 bases from V and 7 bases from J, leaving 23 bases between. CDR3 length equals 17 residues. CDR3 amino acids: CASSDEEGQIDNGELFF. CDR3 sequence (DNA): TGCGCCAGCAGCGACGAGGAGGGACAAATCGACAACGGGGAGCTGTTTTTT.

The genes are TRBV27 and TRBJ1-3; possible D gene TRBD1, 5 bases. V was cut by 8 bases and J by 4 bases, with 18 bases left in between. This CDR3 spans 15 amino acids. Germline values: CDR1 MNHEY, CDR2 SMNVEV (reference sequence). Here the CDR3 reads CASAQDPGSGNTIYF. CDR3 DNA: TGTGCCAGCGCACAGGACCCAGGGTCCGGAAACACCATATATTTT.

The rearrangement uses TRBV5-1 and TRBJ2-5; TRBD1 agrees at 8 bases. Germline CDR1 SGHRS, CDR2 YFSETQ. CDR3 length: 15 amino acids. Trimming took 0 bases from V and 5 from J; bases not matched to a gene: 6. CDR3 amino acids: CASSLVQGAYETQYF. The CDR3 DNA sequence: TGCGCCAGCAGCTTGGTCCAGGGGGCTTATGAGACCCAGTACTTC.

The V call is TRBV11-2, the J call TRBJ2-2, with TRBD2 identical over 12 bases. The CDR3 loop spans 15 amino acids. In germline, CDR1 is SGHAT, CDR2 FQNNGV. The J segment lost 7 bases and the V segment lost 4 bases, leaving 4 bases of the junction unmatched. The CDR3 loop reads CASSWTSGKLGELFF. The CDR3 DNA reads TGTGCCAGCAGCTGGACTAGCGGGAAACTCGGGGAGCTGTTTTTT.

The chain is built from TRBV20-1 and TRBJ1-1; D unresolved. This CDR3 is built from 12 residues. Germline V gene data show CDR1 as DFQATT and CDR2 as SNEGSKA (reference sequence). The ends were cut back, 6 bases at V and 4 bases at J, with 12 bases in the middle. The CDR3 sequence is CSAPGRGTEAFF. CDR3 in DNA: TGCAGTGCCCCCGGCAGAGGCACTGAAGCTTTCTTT.

This chain uses TRBV20-1 with TRBJ2-4, with D tentatively TRBD2 (5 bases). V was shortened by 0 bases and J by 0 bases, with 12 bases between the two germline ends. The CDR3 totals 16 residues. The germline gives CDR1 DFQATT, CDR2 SNEGSKA (reference sequence). This CDR3 is CSARDSVGRAKNIQYF. The CDR3, as DNA: TGCAGTGCTAGAGATTCGGTAGGGAGAGCCAAAAACATTCAGTACTTC.